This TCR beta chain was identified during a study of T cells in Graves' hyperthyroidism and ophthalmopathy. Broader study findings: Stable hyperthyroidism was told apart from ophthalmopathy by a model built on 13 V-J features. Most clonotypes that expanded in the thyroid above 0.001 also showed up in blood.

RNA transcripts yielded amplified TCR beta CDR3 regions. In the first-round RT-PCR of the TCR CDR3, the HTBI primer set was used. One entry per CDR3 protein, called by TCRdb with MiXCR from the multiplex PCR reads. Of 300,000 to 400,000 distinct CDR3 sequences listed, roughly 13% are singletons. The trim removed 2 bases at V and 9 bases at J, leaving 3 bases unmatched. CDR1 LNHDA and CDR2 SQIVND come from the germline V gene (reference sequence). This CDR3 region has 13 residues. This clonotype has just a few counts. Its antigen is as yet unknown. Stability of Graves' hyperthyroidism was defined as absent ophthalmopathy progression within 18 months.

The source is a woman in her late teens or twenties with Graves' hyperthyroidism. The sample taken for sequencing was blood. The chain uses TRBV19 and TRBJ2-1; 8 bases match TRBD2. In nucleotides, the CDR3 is TGTGCCAGTAGTATAACTAGCGGAGGTGAGCAGTTCTTC. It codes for CASSITSGGEQFF.